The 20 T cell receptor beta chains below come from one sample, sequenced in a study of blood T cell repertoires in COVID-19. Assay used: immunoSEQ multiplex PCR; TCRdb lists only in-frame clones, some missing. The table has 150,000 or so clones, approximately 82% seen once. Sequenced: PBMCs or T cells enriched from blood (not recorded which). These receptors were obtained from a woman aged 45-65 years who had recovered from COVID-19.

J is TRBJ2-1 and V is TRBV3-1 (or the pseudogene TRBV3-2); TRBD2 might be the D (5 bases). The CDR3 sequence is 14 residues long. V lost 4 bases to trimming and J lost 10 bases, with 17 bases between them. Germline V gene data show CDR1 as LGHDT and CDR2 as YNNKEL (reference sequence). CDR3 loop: CASSLMGARVEQFF. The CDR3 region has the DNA TGTGCCAGCAGCCTCATGGGAGCAAGGGTCGAGCAGTTCTTC.

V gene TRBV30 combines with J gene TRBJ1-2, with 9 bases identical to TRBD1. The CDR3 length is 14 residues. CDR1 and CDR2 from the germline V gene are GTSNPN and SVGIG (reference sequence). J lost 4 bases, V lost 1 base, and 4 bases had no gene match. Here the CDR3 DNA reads TGTGCCTGGAGTGACAGGGGGCGCGCCTATGGCTACACCTTC. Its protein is CAWSDRGRAYGYTF.

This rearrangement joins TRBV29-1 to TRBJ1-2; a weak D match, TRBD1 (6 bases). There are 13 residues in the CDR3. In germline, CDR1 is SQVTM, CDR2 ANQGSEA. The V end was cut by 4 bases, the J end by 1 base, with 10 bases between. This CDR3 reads CSVAQGVNYGYTF. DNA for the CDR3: TGCAGCGTTGCACAGGGTGTTAACTATGGCTACACCTTC.

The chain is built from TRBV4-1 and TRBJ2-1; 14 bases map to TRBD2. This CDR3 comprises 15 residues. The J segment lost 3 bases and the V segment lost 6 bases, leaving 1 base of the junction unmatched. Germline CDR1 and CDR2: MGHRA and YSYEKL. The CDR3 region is CASRGLAGVYNEQFF. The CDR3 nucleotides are TGCGCCAGCAGGGGACTAGCGGGAGTCTACAATGAGCAGTTCTTC.

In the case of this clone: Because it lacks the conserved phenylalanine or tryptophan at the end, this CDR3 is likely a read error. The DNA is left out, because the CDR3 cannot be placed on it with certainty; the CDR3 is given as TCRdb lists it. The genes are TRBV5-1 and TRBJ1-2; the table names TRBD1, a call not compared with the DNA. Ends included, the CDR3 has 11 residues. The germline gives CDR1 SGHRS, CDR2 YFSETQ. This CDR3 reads CASKVRRGPAI.

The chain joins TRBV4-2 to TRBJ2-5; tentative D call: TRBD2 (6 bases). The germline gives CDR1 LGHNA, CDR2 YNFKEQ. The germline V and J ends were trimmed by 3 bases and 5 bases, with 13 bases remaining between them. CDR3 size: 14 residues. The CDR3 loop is CASSHGLARETQYF. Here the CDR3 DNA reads TGTGCCAGCAGCCACGGGCTAGCGCGGGAGACCCAGTACTTC.

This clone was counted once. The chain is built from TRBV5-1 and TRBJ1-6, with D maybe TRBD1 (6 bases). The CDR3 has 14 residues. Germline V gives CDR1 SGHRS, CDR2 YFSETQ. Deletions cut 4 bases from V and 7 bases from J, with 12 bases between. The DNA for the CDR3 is TGCGCCAGCAGCCTAACAGGGAGCAATTCACCCCTCCACTTT. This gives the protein CASSLTGSNSPLHF.

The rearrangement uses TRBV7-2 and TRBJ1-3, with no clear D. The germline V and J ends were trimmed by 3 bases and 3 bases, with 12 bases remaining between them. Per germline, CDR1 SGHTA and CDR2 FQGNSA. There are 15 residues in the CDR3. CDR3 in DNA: TGTGCCAGCAGCTTGGATGGTAGGAGTGGAAACACCATATATTTT. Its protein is CASSLDGRSGNTIYF.

DNA for the CDR3: TGTGCCATCAGTGACGGGAGGGGGGGTAATGAAAAACTGTTTTTT. This gives the protein CAISDGRGGNEKLFF. The chain joins TRBV10-3 to TRBJ1-4, with D possibly TRBD1 on 6 matching bases. CDR3 length: 15 amino acids. Germline values: CDR1 ENHRY, CDR2 SYGVKD. V was cut by 3 bases and J by 4 bases, with 12 bases left in between.

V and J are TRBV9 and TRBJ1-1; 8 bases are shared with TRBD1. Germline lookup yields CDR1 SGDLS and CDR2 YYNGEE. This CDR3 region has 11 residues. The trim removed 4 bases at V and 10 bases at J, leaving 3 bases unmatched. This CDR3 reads CASSNGQGAFF. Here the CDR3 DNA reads TGTGCCAGCAGCAACGGACAGGGAGCTTTCTTT.

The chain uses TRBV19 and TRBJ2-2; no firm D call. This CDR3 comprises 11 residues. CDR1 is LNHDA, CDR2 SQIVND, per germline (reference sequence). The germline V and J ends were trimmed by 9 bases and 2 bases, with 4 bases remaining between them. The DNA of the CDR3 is TGTGCCAGCCGTAACACCGGGGAGCTGTTTTTT. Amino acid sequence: CASRNTGELFF.

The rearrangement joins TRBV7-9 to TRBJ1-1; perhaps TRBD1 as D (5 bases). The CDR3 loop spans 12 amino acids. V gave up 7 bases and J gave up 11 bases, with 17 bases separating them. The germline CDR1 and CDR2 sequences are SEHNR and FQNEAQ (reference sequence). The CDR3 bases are TGTGCCAGCACTGGAGGGGAACCGGAGGCTTTCTTT. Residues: CASTGGEPEAFF.

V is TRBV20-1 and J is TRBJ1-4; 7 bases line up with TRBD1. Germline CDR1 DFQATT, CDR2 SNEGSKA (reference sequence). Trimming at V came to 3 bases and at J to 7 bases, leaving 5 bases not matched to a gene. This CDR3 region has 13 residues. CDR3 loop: CSASLQGSEKLFF. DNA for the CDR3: TGCAGTGCTAGTCTACAGGGGAGTGAAAAACTGTTTTTT.

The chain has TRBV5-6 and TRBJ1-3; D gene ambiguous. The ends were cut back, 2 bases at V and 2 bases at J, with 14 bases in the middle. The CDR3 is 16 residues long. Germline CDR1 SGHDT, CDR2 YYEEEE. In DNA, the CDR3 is TGTGCCAGCAGCTTTGGCAGACTAGCCACTGGAAACACCATATATTTT. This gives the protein CASSFGRLATGNTIYF.

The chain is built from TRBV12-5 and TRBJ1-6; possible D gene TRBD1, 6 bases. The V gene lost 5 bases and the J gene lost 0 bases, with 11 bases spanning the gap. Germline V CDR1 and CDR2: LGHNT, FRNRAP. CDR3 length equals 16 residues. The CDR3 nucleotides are TGTGCTAGTGGTGCCGGACAGAGCTCCTATAATTCACCCCTCCACTTT. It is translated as CASGAGQSSYNSPLHF.

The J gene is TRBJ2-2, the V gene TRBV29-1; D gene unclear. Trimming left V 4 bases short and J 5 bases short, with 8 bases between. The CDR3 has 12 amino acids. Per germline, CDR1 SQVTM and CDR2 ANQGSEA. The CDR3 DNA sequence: TGCAGCGTTGTGACTCCGACCGGGGAGCTGTTTTTT. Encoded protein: CSVVTPTGELFF.

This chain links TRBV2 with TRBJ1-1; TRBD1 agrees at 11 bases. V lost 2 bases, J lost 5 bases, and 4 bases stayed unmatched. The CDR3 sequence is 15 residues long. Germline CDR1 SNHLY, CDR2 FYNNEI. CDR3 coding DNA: TGTGCCAGCAGTGAATGGACAGGGGGCTTGACTGAAGCTTTCTTT. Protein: CASSEWTGGLTEAFF. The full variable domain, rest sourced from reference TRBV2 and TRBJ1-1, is EPEVTQTPSHQVTQMGQEVILRCVPISNHLYFYWYRQILGQKVEFLVSFYNNEISEKSEIFDDQFSVERPDGSNFTLKIRSTKLEDSAMYFCASSEWTGGLTEAFFGQGTRLTVV.

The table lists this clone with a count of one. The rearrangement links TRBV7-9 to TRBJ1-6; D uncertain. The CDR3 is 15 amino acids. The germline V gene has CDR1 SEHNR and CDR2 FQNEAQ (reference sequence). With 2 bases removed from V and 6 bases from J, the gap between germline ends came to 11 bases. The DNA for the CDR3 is TGTGCCAGCAGCTTACGCGGGGAGGGTAATTCACCCCTCCACTTT. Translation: CASSLRGEGNSPLHF.

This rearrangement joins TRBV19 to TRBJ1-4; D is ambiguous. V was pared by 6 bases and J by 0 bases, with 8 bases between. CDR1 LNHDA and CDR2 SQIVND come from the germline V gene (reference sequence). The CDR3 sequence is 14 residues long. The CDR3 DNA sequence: TGTGCCAGTAGAACAGCTGCAACTAATGAAAAACTGTTTTTT. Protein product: CASRTAATNEKLFF. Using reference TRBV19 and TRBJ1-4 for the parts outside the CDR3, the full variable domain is DGGITQSPKYLFRKEGQNVTLSCEQNLNHDAMYWYRQDPGQGLRLIYYSQIVNDFQKGDIAEGYSVSREKKESFPLTVTSAQKNPTAFYLCASRTAATNEKLFFGSGTQLSVL.

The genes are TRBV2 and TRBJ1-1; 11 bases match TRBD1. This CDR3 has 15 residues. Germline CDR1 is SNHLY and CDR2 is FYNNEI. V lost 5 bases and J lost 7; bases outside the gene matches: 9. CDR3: CASSRERTGGGEAFF. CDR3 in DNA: TGTGCCAGCAGTCGCGAAAGGACAGGGGGCGGTGAAGCTTTCTTT. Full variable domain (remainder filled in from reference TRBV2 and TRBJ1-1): EPEVTQTPSHQVTQMGQEVILRCVPISNHLYFYWYRQILGQKVEFLVSFYNNEISEKSEIFDDQFSVERPDGSNFTLKIRSTKLEDSAMYFCASSRERTGGGEAFFGQGTRLTVV.